The clone carrying this T cell receptor beta chain was seen a single time. Its target is not known. This record comes from a study of OX40 agonist ivuxolimab in advanced cancers. Study-level background: Dosing consisted of intravenous ivuxolimab at 0.01 to 10 mg/kg every 2 weeks.

V lost 0 bases to trimming and J lost 6 bases, with 17 bases between them. CDR3 length equals 16 residues. Germline CDR1 reads MNHEY; CDR2 reads SMNVEV (reference sequence). The repertoire was sequenced with immunoSEQ multiplex PCR; TCRdb's copy has only in-frame clones and lacks some. The data show around 82,000 clones, about 89% seen once. Study-level results: At 0.1 to 3.0 mg/kg, clonal expansion of CD4+ and CD8+ blood T cells had occurred by week 6. Part of the nonresponder group also had normalized T-cell clonal expansion that was low.

The sequencing here drew on CD4+ or CD8+ T cells sorted from blood, taken in a trial of the OX40 agonist ivuxolimab. The source is an adult with an advanced solid tumor such as melanoma, head and neck, liver or kidney cancer. The V and J genes are TRBV27 and TRBJ1-2; no reliable D call. The chain's CDR3 is CASSLSPSMVSHGYTF. The CDR3 region has the DNA TGTGCCAGCAGTTTATCGCCCTCGATGGTCTCCCATGGCTACACCTTC.